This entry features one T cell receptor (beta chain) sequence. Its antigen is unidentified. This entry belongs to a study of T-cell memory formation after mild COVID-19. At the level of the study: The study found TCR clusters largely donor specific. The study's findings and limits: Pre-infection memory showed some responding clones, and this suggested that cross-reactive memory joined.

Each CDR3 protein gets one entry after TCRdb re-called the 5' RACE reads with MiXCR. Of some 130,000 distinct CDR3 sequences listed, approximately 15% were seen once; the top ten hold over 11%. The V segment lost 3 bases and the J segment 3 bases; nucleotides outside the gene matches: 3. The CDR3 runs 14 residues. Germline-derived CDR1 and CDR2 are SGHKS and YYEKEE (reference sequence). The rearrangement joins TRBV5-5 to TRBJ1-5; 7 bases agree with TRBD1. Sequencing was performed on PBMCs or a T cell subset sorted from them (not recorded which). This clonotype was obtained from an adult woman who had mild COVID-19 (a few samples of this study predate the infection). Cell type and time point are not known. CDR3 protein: CASSWDSNNQPQHF. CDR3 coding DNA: TGTGCCAGCAGCTGGGACAGCAACAATCAGCCCCAGCATTTT.